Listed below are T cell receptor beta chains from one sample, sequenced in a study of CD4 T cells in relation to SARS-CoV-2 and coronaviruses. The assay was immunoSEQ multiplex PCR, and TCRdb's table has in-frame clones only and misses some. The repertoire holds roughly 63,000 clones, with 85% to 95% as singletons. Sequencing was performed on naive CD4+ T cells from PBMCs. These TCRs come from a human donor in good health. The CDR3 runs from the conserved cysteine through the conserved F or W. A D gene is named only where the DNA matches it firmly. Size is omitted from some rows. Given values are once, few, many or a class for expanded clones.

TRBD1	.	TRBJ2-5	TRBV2	TGTGCCAGCACGGCGCAGGGGGTTCAAGAGACCCAGTACTTC	CASTAQGVQETQYF
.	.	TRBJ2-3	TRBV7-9	TGTGCCAGCAGCTTAGGAGGAACGGCGAATACGCAGTATTTT	CASSLGGTANTQYF
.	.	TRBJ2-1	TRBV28	TGTGCCAGCAGTTTAACAGGAAGGTCAACTAATGAGCAGTTCTTC	CASSLTGRSTNEQFF
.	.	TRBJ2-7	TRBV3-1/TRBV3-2	TGTGCCAGCAGCCAACTGTCTCTCGGCACCGCCTTCTACGAGCAGTACTTC	CASSQLSLGTAFYEQYF
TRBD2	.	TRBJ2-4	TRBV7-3	TGTGCCAGCAGCTTAGGAGGGACTAGCTTTGACATTCAGTACTTC	CASSLGGTSFDIQYF
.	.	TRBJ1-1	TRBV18	TGTGCCAGCTCACTCGACGGGGGGGCGAACACTGAAGCTTTCTTT	CASSLDGGANTEAFF
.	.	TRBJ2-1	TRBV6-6	TGTGCCAGCAGTTACTCGATTCGGGGGCCGGGTGAGCAGTTCTTC	CASSYSIRGPGEQFF
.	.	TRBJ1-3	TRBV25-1	TGTGCCAGCAGTGAATATGGGGGGAACCCCTCTGGAAACACCATATATTTT	CASSEYGGNPSGNTIYF
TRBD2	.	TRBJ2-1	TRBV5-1	TGCGCCAGCAGCTTGACTAGCGGGAGTGGCAATGAGCAGTTCTTC	CASSLTSGSGNEQFF
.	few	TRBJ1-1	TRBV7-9	TGTGCCAGCAGCGGGCCAGGGGAAGCTTTCTTT	CASSGPGEAFF
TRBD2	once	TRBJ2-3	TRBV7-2	TGTGCCAGCAGCTCGCGGGGGGCGGGAGACACAGATACGCAGTATTTT	CASSSRGAGDTDTQYF
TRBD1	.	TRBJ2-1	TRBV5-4	TGTGCCAGCAGCTTGGACCCGGCCGGGGACAGGGGTGAGCAGTTCTTC	CASSLDPAGDRGEQFF
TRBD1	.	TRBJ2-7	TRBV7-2	TGTGCCAGCAGCTTAGCTGGGATCGTACAGGGGGCCTTTTTGTACGAGCAGTACTTC	CASSLAGIVQGAFLYEQYF
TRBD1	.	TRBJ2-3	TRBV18	TGTGCCAGCTTACGCACAGGGGGCGGCACAGATACGCAGTATTTT	CASLRTGGGTDTQYF
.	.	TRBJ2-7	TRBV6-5	TGTGCCAGCAGTTACTTGGGGAGGACCTACGAGCAGTACTTC	CASSYLGRTYEQYF
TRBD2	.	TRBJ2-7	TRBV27	TGTGCCAGCAGTCCCCTGACTAGCGGATACCTCAAGCAGTACTTC	CASSPLTSGYLKQYF
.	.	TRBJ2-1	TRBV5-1	TGCGCCAGCAGCTGGGACATCAACAATGAGCAGTTCTTC	CASSWDINNEQFF
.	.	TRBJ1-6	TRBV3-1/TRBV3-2	TGTGCCAGCAGCCAAGGTCATCCCTCACCCCTCCACTTT	CASSQGHPSPLHF
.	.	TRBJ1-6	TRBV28	TGTGCCAGCAGTTCGACGCAGATTTATAATTCACCCCTCCACTTT	CASSSTQIYNSPLHF
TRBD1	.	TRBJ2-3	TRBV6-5	TGTGCCAGCGGGGGGACAGGGGAAAATACGCAGTATTTT	CASGGTGENTQYF